Here is one TCR beta chain with its context. TCRdb itself ran the RT-PCR reads through MiXCR, one entry per CDR3 protein. The repertoire includes about 680,000 distinct CDR3 sequences, 14% of them detected once, and roughly 4% sits in the top ten. The CDR3 loop spans 16 amino acids. Germline CDR1 reads MNHEY; CDR2 reads SVGAGI. V shed 6 bases and J shed 7 bases, with 19 bases lying between them. The source material was memory CD4+ T cells from blood. V is TRBV6-5 and J is TRBJ1-6; D gene unclear. The source is a female donor in good health, serving as a healthy control. CDR3 protein: CASRKKISRTNSPLHF. The CDR3 region has the DNA TGTGCCAGCAGAAAAAAGATTAGCCGTACAAATTCACCCCTCCACTTT.